This T cell receptor beta chain was identified in a study of regulatory T cells in long-lasting Graves disease. The time point: persistent/refractory GD, antithyroid drugs over 5 years with positive TRAb. TCR sequences were obtained from RNA taken from PBMCs. Around 9 milliliters of peripheral blood went into EDTA tubes. As for this clonotype: Its target is not known.

With iRepertoire HTBI primers and Arm-PCR of CDR3 regions, TCR beta libraries were built. MiXCR, applied by TCRdb to the multiplex PCR reads, yields one record per CDR3 protein. This table holds about 290,000 distinct CDR3 sequences, approximately 20% found once. Study-wide findings and caveats: Persistent patients had a count of shared public clonotypes (around 2,500) that exceeded that of new patients (approximately 1,000).

The ends were cut back, 5 bases at V and 0 bases at J, with 6 bases in the middle. The CDR3 is made up of 13 amino acids. Per germline, CDR1 ENHRY and CDR2 SYGVKD. The receptor's source is a female donor with Graves disease. The V gene is TRBV10-3, the J gene TRBJ2-3; D is unresolved. Sequenced here: peripheral blood mononuclear cells (PBMCs), sampled when the disease was refractory, from a patient treated with antithyroid drugs. The CDR3 sequence is CAISPSSTDTQYF. The CDR3 DNA sequence: TGTGCCATCAGTCCCTCTAGCACAGATACGCAGTATTTT.